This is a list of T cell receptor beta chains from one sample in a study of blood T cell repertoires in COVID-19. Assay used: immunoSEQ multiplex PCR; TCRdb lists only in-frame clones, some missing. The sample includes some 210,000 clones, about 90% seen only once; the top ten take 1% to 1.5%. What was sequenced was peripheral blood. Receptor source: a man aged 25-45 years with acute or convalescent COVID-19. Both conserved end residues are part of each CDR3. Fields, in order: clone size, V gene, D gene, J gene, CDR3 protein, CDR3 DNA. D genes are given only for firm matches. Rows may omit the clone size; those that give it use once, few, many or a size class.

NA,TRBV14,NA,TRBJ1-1,CASSQEGVRASRGTEAFF,TGTGCCAGCAGCCAAGAGGGTGTTCGGGCCTCTAGGGGAACTGAAGCTTTCTTT
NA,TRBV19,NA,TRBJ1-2,CASSVLQGRGYTF,TGTGCCAGTAGCGTATTACAGGGACGCGGCTACACCTTC
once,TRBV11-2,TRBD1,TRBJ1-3,CASSNRDRAGGNTIYF,TGTGCCAGCAGCAACCGGGACAGGGCAGGAGGAAACACCATATATTTT
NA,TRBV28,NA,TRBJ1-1,CASSFPRTYNQRDYTEAFF,TGTGCCAGCAGTTTCCCCCGGACTTACAACCAAAGGGACTACACTGAAGCTTTCTTT
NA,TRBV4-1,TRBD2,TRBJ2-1,CASSHRLDALAGDYVEQFF,TGCGCCAGCAGCCATCGCTTGGACGCACTAGCGGGAGATTATGTTGAGCAGTTCTTC
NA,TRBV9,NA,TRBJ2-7,CASSVDTSYEQYF,TGTGCCAGCAGCGTGGACACCTCCTACGAGCAGTACTTC
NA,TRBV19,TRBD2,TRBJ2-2,CASHTTGLAGANTGELFF,TGTGCCAGCCACACCACTGGACTAGCGGGCGCGAACACCGGGGAGCTGTTTTTT
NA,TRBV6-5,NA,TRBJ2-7,CASSYSKDLNEQYF,TGTGCCAGCAGTTACTCGAAGGACTTAAACGAGCAGTACTTC
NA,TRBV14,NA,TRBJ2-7,CASSSLVSGAYEQYF,TGTGCCAGCAGCTCCCTAGTGAGCGGAGCCTACGAGCAGTACTTC
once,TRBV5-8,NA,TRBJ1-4,CASSGGYRASEKLFF,TGTGCCAGCAGCGGCGGATACAGGGCCTCGGAGAAACTGTTTTTT
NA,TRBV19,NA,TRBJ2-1,CASSDQGLANNEQFF,TGTGCCAGTAGTGACCAAGGGCTAGCTAACAATGAGCAGTTCTTC
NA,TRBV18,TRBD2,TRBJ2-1,CASSPLLAGMGNEQFF,TGTGCCAGCTCACCCCTACTAGCGGGAATGGGGAATGAGCAGTTCTTC
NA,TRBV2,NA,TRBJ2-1,CASGTVGFPLYNEQFF,TGTGCCAGCGGTACAGTGGGCTTTCCTCTGTACAATGAGCAGTTCTTC
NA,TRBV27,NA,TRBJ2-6,CASRDSYYSGANVLTF,TGTGCCAGCAGAGACAGTTACTACTCTGGGGCCAACGTCCTGACTTTC
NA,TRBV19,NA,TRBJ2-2,CASSGGGLAGELFF,TGTGCCAGTAGCGGTGGGGGGTTGGCCGGGGAGCTGTTTTTT
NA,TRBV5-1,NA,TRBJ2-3,CASSLSVGPDTQYF,TGCGCCAGCAGCTTATCAGTTGGGCCAGATACGCAGTATTTT
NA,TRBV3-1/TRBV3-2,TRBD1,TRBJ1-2,CASSQGDRGSKGYTF,TGTGCCAGCAGCCAAGGGGACAGGGGCAGTAAGGGCTACACCTTC
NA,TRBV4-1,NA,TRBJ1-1,CASSPNTNTEAFF,TGCGCCAGCAGCCCAAACACAAACACTGAAGCTTTCTTT
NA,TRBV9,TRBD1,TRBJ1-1,CASSARDRGNTEAFF,TGTGCCAGCAGCGCCAGGGACAGGGGGAACACTGAAGCTTTCTTT
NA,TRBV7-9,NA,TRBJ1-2,CASSLAGGRLNYGYTF,TGTGCCAGCAGCTTAGCGGGGGGACGGCTTAACTATGGCTACACCTTC
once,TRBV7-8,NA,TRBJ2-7,CASSLTFRLLASRNYEQYF,TGTGCCAGCAGCCTCACGTTTCGCTTGCTGGCTAGCAGAAACTACGAGCAGTACTTC
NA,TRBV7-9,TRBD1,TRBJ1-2,CASSLATGGYGYTF,TGTGCCAGCAGCTTAGCGACAGGGGGCTATGGCTACACCTTC
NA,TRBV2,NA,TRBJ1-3,CASRAAGGNTIYF,TGTGCCAGCAGGGCGGCGGGGGGAAACACCATATATTTT
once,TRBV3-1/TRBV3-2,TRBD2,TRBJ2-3,CASRSLAGGTDTQYF,TGTGCCAGCAGGAGCCTAGCGGGGGGCACAGATACGCAGTATTTT
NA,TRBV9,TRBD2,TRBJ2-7,CASSDSGSRRSEQYF,TGTGCCAGCAGCGATAGCGGGAGCCGTCGAAGCGAGCAGTACTTC
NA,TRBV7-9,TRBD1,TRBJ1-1,CASSSQGARAEAFF,TGTGCCAGCAGCTCCCAGGGGGCGCGGGCTGAAGCTTTCTTT
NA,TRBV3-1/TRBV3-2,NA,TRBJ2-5,CASSQDLRETQYF,TGTGCCAGCAGCCAAGATTTACGGGAGACCCAGTACTTC
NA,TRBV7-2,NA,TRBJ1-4,CASSTGRRGGLGEKLFF,TGTGCCAGCAGCACAGGCCGGCGGGGGGGTTTAGGTGAAAAACTGTTTTTT